The 16 T cell receptor beta chains reported below all come from one sample, sequenced in a study of cytomegalovirus exposure and HLA in healthy donors (dated by TCRdb to 2017 to 2019). Receptor amplification or capture employed the immunoSEQ multiplex PCR assay. Here the immuneACCESS table is served through TCRdb, limited to in-frame sequences with V and J called. Missing clones are a known gap in these copies; in checked studies unresolved V genes cover under half, and the rest lacks a known reason. The sample table lists under 110,000 clones, roughly 90% of them with a count of one. Roughly 2% of the sample is taken by the ten largest. The sequencing sample was made of PBMCs. The receptors stem from a woman younger than 35 in good health and CMV-seropositive.

The V and J genes are TRBV7-9 and TRBJ2-7, with 7 positions matching TRBD1. V lost 5 bases to trimming and J lost 3 bases; unmatched junction nucleotides: 4. This CDR3 spans 13 amino acids. CDR1 is SEHNR, CDR2 FQNEAQ, per germline (reference sequence). The CDR3 reads CASSHRDSYEQYF. CDR3 nucleotides: TGTGCCAGCAGCCACCGGGACAGCTACGAGCAGTACTTC.

J is TRBJ2-7 and V is TRBV27, with a weak D call TRBD2 (6 bases). This CDR3 spans 15 amino acids. V dropped 6 bases and J dropped 0 bases, with 15 bases sitting between them. Germline lookup yields CDR1 MNHEY and CDR2 SMNVEV (reference sequence). CDR3 in amino acids: CASSPVGGASYEQYF. DNA for the CDR3: TGTGCCAGCAGCCCTGTGGGCGGGGCCTCCTACGAGCAGTACTTC.

The CDR3 nucleotides are TGTGCCAGCAGCCAAGTAGGGGTGAATCAGCCCCAGCATTTT. This sequence encodes CASSQVGVNQPQHF. The chain couples TRBV4-2 to TRBJ1-5; TRBD1 is a possible D gene (5 bases). Germline lookup yields CDR1 LGHNA and CDR2 YNFKEQ. This CDR3 region has 14 residues. The V end was cut by 1 base, the J end by 4 bases, with 8 bases between.

The chain couples TRBV4-2 to TRBJ2-3; possible D gene TRBD1, 6 bases. The CDR3 spans 16 residues. The ends were cut back, 2 bases at V and 0 bases at J, with 12 bases in the middle. Germline values: CDR1 LGHNA, CDR2 YNFKEQ. CDR3 region: CASSQPGTTSTDTQYF. In DNA, the CDR3 is TGTGCCAGCAGCCAACCCGGGACAACTAGCACAGATACGCAGTATTTT.

The chain carries TRBV29-1 and TRBJ2-7; D remains ambiguous. This CDR3 is built from 13 residues. V was cut by 0 bases and J by 8 bases, with 14 bases left in between. Germline V CDR1 and CDR2: SQVTM, ANQGSEA. The CDR3 bases are TGCAGCGTTGAAGATCTCAGGCCCTGGAAGCAGTACTTC. Protein: CSVEDLRPWKQYF.

The chain is built from TRBV7-2 and TRBJ2-5, with 8 bases aligning to TRBD2. The CDR3 loop spans 13 amino acids. Germline CDR1 is SGHTA and CDR2 is FQGNSA. After removal of 6 bases from V and 2 bases from J, the junction contained 2 bases not matched to a gene. Here the CDR3 reads CASRVAGQETQYF. CDR3 bases: TGTGCCAGCAGGGTAGCGGGGCAAGAGACCCAGTACTTC.

This chain uses TRBV29-1 with TRBJ2-1; 8 positions agree with TRBD1. This CDR3 is 12 amino acids long. Germline V lookup: CDR1 SQVTM, CDR2 ANQGSEA. V trimming: 7 bases; J trimming: 7 bases; junction bases outside the gene matches: 6. The CDR3, as DNA: TGCAGCGCCAGGACAGGGTTAAATGAGCAGTTCTTC. Residues: CSARTGLNEQFF.

This chain links TRBV7-2 with TRBJ1-1; TRBD1 is a possible D gene (6 bases). This CDR3 is built from 15 residues. In germline, CDR1 is SGHTA, CDR2 FQGNSA. Trimming left V 5 bases short and J 5 bases short, with 18 bases between. CDR3 protein: CASSPVGGPRTEAFF. The CDR3 DNA sequence: TGTGCCAGCAGCCCAGTGGGGGGGCCGAGGACTGAAGCTTTCTTT.

This clone occurred a few times. The J gene is TRBJ1-2, the V gene TRBV6-5, with TRBD1 as a possible D gene (6 bases). The germline gives CDR1 MNHEY, CDR2 SVGAGI. The CDR3 extends over 13 amino acids. Trimming stripped 0 bases from V and 10 bases from J, with 12 bases between. For the CDR3, the DNA is TGTGCCAGCAGTTACTCGACAGGCAGGGACTACACCTTC. Protein product: CASSYSTGRDYTF.

This rearrangement joins TRBV13 to TRBJ2-3, with 7 positions matching TRBD2. CDR1 is PRHDT, CDR2 FYEKMQ, per germline (reference sequence). The CDR3 consists of 14 residues. V was clipped by 6 bases and J by 4 bases; unmatched bases: 7. The CDR3 region is CASRITRGADTQYF. DNA of the CDR3: TGTGCCAGCAGAATAACCCGGGGGGCAGATACGCAGTATTTT. Variable domain in full (rest from reference TRBV13 and TRBJ2-3): AAGVIQSPRHLIKEKRETATLKCYPIPRHDTVYWYQQGPGQDPQFLISFYEKMQSDKGSIPDRFSAQQFSDYHSELNMSSLELGDSALYFCASRITRGADTQYFGPGTRLTVL.

In this sample, this clone turned up a few times. V gene TRBV28 combines with J gene TRBJ2-4; D is possibly TRBD1 (5 bases). This CDR3 contains 14 residues. Trimming removed 5 bases from V and 0 bases from J, with 8 bases in between. CDR1 MDHEN and CDR2 SYDVKM come from the germline V gene. The CDR3 DNA is TGTGCCAGCAGTGCCAGGGTAGCCAAAAACATTCAGTACTTC. This sequence encodes CASSARVAKNIQYF.

The chain links TRBV2 to TRBJ1-2, with TRBD1 as a possible D gene (6 bases). Germline CDR1 reads SNHLY; CDR2 reads FYNNEI. V was pared by 1 base and J by 4 bases, with 25 bases between. This CDR3 is 19 amino acids long. The CDR3 DNA reads as TGTGCCAGCAGTGAAGTTGGTGGGGGAAGGGGACAATCCCCCTATGGCTACACCTTC. Its translation is CASSEVGGGRGQSPYGYTF.

CDR3 in amino acids: CASSSTGGNSPLHF. The CDR3 DNA sequence: TGTGCCAGCAGTTCCACAGGGGGCAATTCACCCCTCCACTTT. The rearrangement uses TRBV28 and TRBJ1-6; 9 bases agree with TRBD1. The ends lost 4 bases at V and 7 bases at J; junction bases unmatched: 2. CDR3 length: 14 residues. Germline V gene data show CDR1 as MDHEN and CDR2 as SYDVKM.

The chain links TRBV4-3 to TRBJ1-1; 7 nucleotides agree with TRBD1. There are 17 residues in the CDR3. The germline V gene has CDR1 LGHNA and CDR2 YSLEER. V was pared by 0 bases and J by 3 bases, with 10 bases of the junction left unmatched. The CDR3 reads CASSQDRGGFGDTEAFF. CDR3 coding DNA: TGCGCCAGCAGCCAAGATCGAGGGGGCTTCGGGGACACTGAAGCTTTCTTT.

The chain employs TRBV19 and TRBJ2-1, with D possibly being TRBD2 (6 bases). Germline V CDR1 and CDR2: LNHDA, SQIVND (reference sequence). This CDR3 comprises 16 residues. With 1 base removed from V and 0 bases from J, the gap between germline ends came to 10 bases. The CDR3 protein is CASSIAGGGSYNEQFF. CDR3 in DNA: TGTGCCAGTAGTATAGCCGGGGGTGGCTCCTACAATGAGCAGTTCTTC.

V is TRBV27 and J is TRBJ2-3, with D maybe TRBD1 (6 bases). Trimming stripped 6 bases from V and 4 bases from J, with 14 bases between. There are 14 residues in the CDR3. Germline loops: CDR1 MNHEY, CDR2 SMNVEV (reference sequence). CDR3 DNA sequence: TGTGCCAGCAGAACTACAGGGTTTGCAGATACGCAGTATTTT. Its translation is CASRTTGFADTQYF.